The entry below describes one TCR beta chain. Its antigen remains unidentified. The sample originates from a study of shared clonotypes between healthy human individuals. Notes on the study in general: It was observed that 5% to 6.5% of naive CD4 clonotypes were shared across several donors.

Trimming took 5 bases from V and 7 from J, leaving 6 bases between them. The CDR3 is 11 amino acids. CDR1 MDHEN and CDR2 SYDVKM come from the germline V gene. It was at deep level that the assay was run. Produced via immunoSEQ multiplex PCR; TCRdb's table is partial and in-frame only. The table has some 790,000 clones, just under 75% seen once; the top ten hold approximately 1.7%. V usage is TRBV28 and J usage is TRBJ2-1; D remains ambiguous. This TCR was sampled from a woman aged 25 to 45 in good health. Specimen: memory CD4+ T cells sorted from blood. Sample subset: CD45RA-negative fraction. The CDR3 DNA follows: TGTGCCAGCAGTCGTTATAATGAGCAGTTCTTC. It specifies CASSRYNEQFF.